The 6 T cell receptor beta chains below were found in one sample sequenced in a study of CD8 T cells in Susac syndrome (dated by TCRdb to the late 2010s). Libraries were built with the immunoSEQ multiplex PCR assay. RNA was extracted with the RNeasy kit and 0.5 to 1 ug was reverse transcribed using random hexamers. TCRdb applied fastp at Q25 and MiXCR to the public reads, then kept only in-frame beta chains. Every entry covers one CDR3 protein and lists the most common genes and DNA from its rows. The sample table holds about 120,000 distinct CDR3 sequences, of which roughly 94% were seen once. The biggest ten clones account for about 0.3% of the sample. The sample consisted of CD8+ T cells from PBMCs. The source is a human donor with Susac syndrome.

The CDR3 bases are TGCAGCGTTGTATTGGCAGCTAACACCGGGGAGCTGTTTTTT. It is translated as CSVVLAANTGELFF. The chain employs TRBV29-1 and TRBJ2-2; D unclear. Germline loops: CDR1 SQVTM, CDR2 ANQGSEA. This CDR3 is 14 amino acids long. V shed 4 bases and J shed 2 bases, with 11 bases lying between them.

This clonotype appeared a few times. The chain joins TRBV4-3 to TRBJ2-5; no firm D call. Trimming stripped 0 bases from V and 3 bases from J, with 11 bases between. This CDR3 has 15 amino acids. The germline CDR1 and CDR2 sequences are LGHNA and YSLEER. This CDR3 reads CASSQDRNMEETQYF. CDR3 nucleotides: TGCGCCAGCAGCCAAGACAGGAATATGGAAGAGACCCAGTACTTC.

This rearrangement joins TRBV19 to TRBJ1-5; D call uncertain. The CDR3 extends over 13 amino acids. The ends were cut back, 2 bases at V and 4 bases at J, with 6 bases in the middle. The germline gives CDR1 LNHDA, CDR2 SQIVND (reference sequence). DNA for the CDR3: TGTGCCAGTAGTATATCGCATAATCAGCCCCAGCATTTT. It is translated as CASSISHNQPQHF.

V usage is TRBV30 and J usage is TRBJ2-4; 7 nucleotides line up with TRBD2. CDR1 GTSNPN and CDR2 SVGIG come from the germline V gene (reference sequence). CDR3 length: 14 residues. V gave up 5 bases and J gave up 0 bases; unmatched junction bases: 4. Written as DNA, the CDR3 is TGTGCCTGGGCGGGGGAACTAGCCAAAAACATTCAGTACTTC. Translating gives CAWAGELAKNIQYF.

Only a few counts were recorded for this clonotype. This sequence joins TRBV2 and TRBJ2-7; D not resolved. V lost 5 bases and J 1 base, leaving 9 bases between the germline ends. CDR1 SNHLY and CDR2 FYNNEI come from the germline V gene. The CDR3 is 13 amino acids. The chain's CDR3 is CASSWTESYEQYF. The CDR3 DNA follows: TGTGCCAGCAGTTGGACGGAGTCCTACGAGCAGTACTTC.

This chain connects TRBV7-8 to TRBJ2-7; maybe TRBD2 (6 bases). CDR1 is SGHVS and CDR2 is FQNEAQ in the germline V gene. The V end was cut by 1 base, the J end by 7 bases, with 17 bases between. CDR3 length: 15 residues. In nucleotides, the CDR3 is TGTGCCAGCAGCTTAGGCGGACGGGGGTTTGAGGAGCAGTACTTC. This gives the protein CASSLGGRGFEEQYF.